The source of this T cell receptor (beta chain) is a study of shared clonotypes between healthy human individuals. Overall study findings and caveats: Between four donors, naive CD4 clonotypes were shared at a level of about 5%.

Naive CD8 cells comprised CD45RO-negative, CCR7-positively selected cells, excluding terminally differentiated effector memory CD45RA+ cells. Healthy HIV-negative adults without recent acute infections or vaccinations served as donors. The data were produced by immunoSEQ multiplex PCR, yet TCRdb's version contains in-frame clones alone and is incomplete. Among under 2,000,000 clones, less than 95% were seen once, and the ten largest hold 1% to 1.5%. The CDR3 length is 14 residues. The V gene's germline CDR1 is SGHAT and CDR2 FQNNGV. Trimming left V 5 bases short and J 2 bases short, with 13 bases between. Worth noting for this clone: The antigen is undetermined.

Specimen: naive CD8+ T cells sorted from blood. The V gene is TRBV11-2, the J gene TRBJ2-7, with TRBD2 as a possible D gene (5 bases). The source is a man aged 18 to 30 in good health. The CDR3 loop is CASSPDFSPYEQYF. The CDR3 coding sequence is TGTGCCAGCAGCCCGGACTTTTCCCCCTACGAGCAGTACTTC. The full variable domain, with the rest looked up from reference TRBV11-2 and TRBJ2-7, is EAGVAQSPRYKIIEKRQSVAFWCNPISGHATLYWYQQILGQGPKLLIQFQNNGVVDDSQLPKDRFSAERLKGVDSTLKIQPAKLEDSAVYLCASSPDFSPYEQYFGPGTRLTVT.